Below are 26 T cell receptor beta chains sequenced from a single sample in a study of T cells in Graves' hyperthyroidism and ophthalmopathy. TCR beta CDR3 regions were amplified from RNA transcripts. TCR CDR3 regions were first amplified by RT-PCR with HTBI primers. MiXCR, run by TCRdb on the multiplex PCR reads, gives a single entry per CDR3 protein. The sample consists of a few hundred thousand distinct CDR3 sequences, more than 15% of them appearing once. The sequenced sample consisted of blood. The receptors were gathered from a woman aged 40 to 50 with Graves' ophthalmopathy.

There are many counts of this clonotype. The chain uses TRBV28 and TRBJ2-5; the D is unclear. The CDR3 has 15 amino acids. Germline V lookup: CDR1 MDHEN, CDR2 SYDVKM. The V and J ends lost 3 bases and 2 bases respectively, with 13 bases between them. CDR3 sequence reads: CASSFSPGQQETQYF. The CDR3 DNA sequence: TGTGCCAGCAGTTTTTCCCCGGGCCAACAAGAGACCCAGTACTTC. The variable domain in full, with the rest retrieved from reference TRBV28 and TRBJ2-5, is DVKVTQSSRYLVKRTGEKVFLECVQDMDHENMFWYRQDPGLGLRLIYFSYDVKMKEKGDIPEGYSVSREKKERFSLILESASTNQTSMYLCASSFSPGQQETQYFGPGTRLLVL.

This clonotype was observed a few times. Sequence at one end of the junction differs from germline and may be a read error. The chain uses TRBV6-1 and TRBJ1-5; D is uncertain. The CDR3 is 13 residues long. Germline-derived CDR1 and CDR2 are MNHNS and SASEGT. CDR3 bases: TGTGCCAGCAGTGAAGGGCCCAATCAGCCCCGGCATTTT. It specifies CASSEGPNQPRHF.

This clonotype was seen only a few times. The chain recombines TRBV11-2 with TRBJ2-5; D remains unclear. Trimming removed 6 bases from V and 5 bases from J, with 13 bases in between. The CDR3 totals 13 residues. The germline V gene has CDR1 SGHAT and CDR2 FQNNGV. The CDR3 spells CASRGVLRETQYF. DNA for the CDR3: TGTGCCAGCAGAGGCGTGCTCAGGGAGACCCAGTACTTC.

This clonotype occurred many times. The V and J genes are TRBV5-1 and TRBJ1-2; D uncertain. CDR3 length: 16 amino acids. CDR1 and CDR2 from the germline V gene are SGHRS and YFSETQ. V lost 0 bases and J lost 4, with 16 bases in between. Here the CDR3 DNA reads TGCGCCAGCAGCTTGGGGGCGTCCGACCTATCCTATGGCTACACCTTC. Encoded protein: CASSLGASDLSYGYTF.

Ten or more counts support this clonotype. The chain is built from TRBV30 and TRBJ1-1; the D is unclear. Trimming took off 5 bases at V and 2 bases at J, with 9 bases between the two ends. The germline V gene encodes CDR1 GTSNPN and CDR2 SVGIG (reference sequence). The CDR3 is 12 amino acids. CDR3 protein: CAWRRKNTEAFF. DNA for the CDR3: TGTGCCTGGCGTAGAAAAAACACTGAAGCTTTCTTT.

The chain is built from TRBV10-2 and TRBJ1-3; D gene unclear. CDR1 and CDR2 from the germline V gene are WSHSY and SAAADI. Between the trimmed V and J ends, which lost 10 bases and 0 bases, there was a span of 10 bases. The CDR3 runs to 13 residues. The CDR3 region is CATMTPSGNTIYF. The DNA of the CDR3 is TGCGCCACTATGACGCCCTCTGGAAACACCATATATTTT.

This chain connects TRBV19 to TRBJ2-3; D might be TRBD2 (7 bases). CDR3 length equals 15 residues. Trimming shortened V by 6 bases and J by 4 bases, and 17 bases separated the two germline ends. The germline V gene has CDR1 LNHDA and CDR2 SQIVND (reference sequence). CDR3 bases: TGTGCCAGTAGACCGATGGCGGGGGCCGCAGATACGCAGTATTTT. It is translated as CASRPMAGAADTQYF.

The chain links TRBV7-9 to TRBJ1-2; D might be TRBD1 (6 bases). The V end lost 1 base, the J end lost 5 bases, and 11 bases lay between the germline ends. The CDR3 has 14 amino acids. Germline assignment: CDR1 SEHNR and CDR2 FQNEAQ (reference sequence). CDR3 bases: TGTGCCAGCAGCTTAGAGGGGGGGTTGTATGGCTACACCTTC. Residues: CASSLEGGLYGYTF.

In its sample, this clonotype was seen a few times. The J gene is TRBJ2-5, the V gene TRBV3-1; D possibly corresponds to TRBD1 (5 bases). V lost 1 base, J lost 5 bases, and 17 bases lay in between. The CDR3 spans 16 residues. Germline V gives CDR1 LGHDT, CDR2 YNNKEL (reference sequence). The CDR3 region is CASSQVSSRAFETQYF. CDR3 in DNA: TGTGCCAGCAGCCAAGTTTCATCCAGGGCGTTCGAGACCCAGTACTTC.

This clonotype was picked up many times. The CDR3 here is CASSLVGGRVGEQFF. In DNA form, the CDR3 reads TGTGCCAGCAGCTTAGTAGGGGGCCGGGTGGGTGAGCAGTTCTTC. This chain uses TRBV11-2 with TRBJ2-1; 7 bases agree with TRBD1. The CDR3 sequence is 15 residues long. CDR1 SGHAT and CDR2 FQNNGV come from the germline V gene. V was clipped by 1 base and J by 9 bases; unmatched bases: 9.

In this sample, this clonotype turned up many times. The chain recombines TRBV12-3 or TRBV12-4 with TRBJ2-6; D is unclear. V lost 3 bases to trimming and J lost 2 bases, with 2 bases between them. The CDR3 covers 13 residues. CDR3 in amino acids: CASSLAGANVLTF. For the CDR3, the DNA is TGTGCCAGCAGTTTGGCTGGGGCCAACGTCCTGACTTTC.

Many counts were recorded for this clonotype. The chain is built from TRBV7-9 and TRBJ1-4; D uncertain. The CDR3 runs to 15 residues. V lost 5 bases and J lost 4, with 14 bases in between. CDR1 is SEHNR and CDR2 is FQNEAQ in the germline V gene (reference sequence). CDR3 in DNA: TGTGCCAGCAGCACCCCCGACTTCCTTAATGAAAAACTGTTTTTT. It codes for CASSTPDFLNEKLFF.

This clonotype was seen repeatedly, ten times or more. The V call is TRBV20-1, the J call TRBJ2-3; no reliable D call. CDR3 length equals 14 residues. In germline, CDR1 is DFQATT, CDR2 SNEGSKA (reference sequence). V was cut by 7 bases and J by 2 bases, with 16 bases left in between. The CDR3 loop reads CSVSPGANTDTQYF. CDR3 coding DNA: TGCAGTGTCTCCCCGGGCGCTAACACAGATACGCAGTATTTT.

This clonotype was observed many times. The chain recombines TRBV7-2 with TRBJ2-2, with D possibly being TRBD1 (6 bases). CDR3 length: 15 residues. From germline, CDR1 is SGHTA and CDR2 FQGNSA. Trimming pared 3 bases from V and 6 bases from J, leaving 14 bases between. CDR3 residues: CASSLVQGESGELFF. CDR3 DNA: TGTGCCAGCAGCTTGGTACAGGGAGAGTCCGGGGAGCTGTTTTTT.

A few counts support this clonotype. This chain joins TRBV10-3 and TRBJ1-3, with 12 nucleotides matching TRBD1. Trimming removed 3 bases from V and 1 base from J; junction bases left unmatched: 4. Germline-derived CDR1 and CDR2 are ENHRY and SYGVKD. This CDR3 is 17 amino acids long. The CDR3, as DNA: TGTGCCATCAGTGATGGGGACAGGGGGCGTTCTGGAAACACCATATATTTT. It codes for CAISDGDRGRSGNTIYF.

The table lists this clonotype with many counts. V is TRBV28 and J is TRBJ2-7; 14 bases line up with TRBD2. CDR1 is MDHEN and CDR2 is SYDVKM in the germline V gene. The CDR3 length is 15 residues. The V segment lost 6 bases and the J segment 9 bases; nucleotides outside the gene matches: 10. The DNA of the CDR3 is TGTGCCAGCAGCCTACCGGGACTAGCGGGAGCCCCGCAGTACTTC. Translating gives CASSLPGLAGAPQYF.

V and J are TRBV20-1 and TRBJ1-1; 10 bases align to TRBD1. V lost 6 bases, J lost 5 bases, and 9 bases stayed unmatched. This CDR3 spans 14 amino acids. CDR1 DFQATT and CDR2 SNEGSKA come from the germline V gene (reference sequence). In DNA form, the CDR3 reads TGCAGTGCGGCCGGGACAGGGGAGGTAACTGAAGCTTTCTTT. Translated: CSAAGTGEVTEAFF.

This clonotype was seen many times. This chain uses TRBV3-1 with TRBJ1-2; D remains unclear. CDR1 is LGHDT and CDR2 is YNNKEL in the germline V gene (reference sequence). The CDR3 is 14 residues long. V was pared by 2 bases and J by 4 bases, with 11 bases between. The CDR3 loop is CASSQNGEGYGYTF. CDR3 nucleotide sequence: TGTGCCAGCAGCCAAAACGGAGAGGGCTATGGCTACACCTTC.

About this clonotype: It may be a read error: a sequence one base away is much more abundant. The chain employs TRBV12-3 or TRBV12-4 and TRBJ2-7; TRBD2 might be the D (5 bases). Trimming took 4 bases from V and 0 from J, leaving 25 bases between them. This CDR3 spans 19 amino acids. The CDR3 region is CASSSFPRNSAYSSYEQYF. In nucleotides, the CDR3 is TGTGCCAGCAGTTCCTTCCCCCGGAATAGCGCATATAGCTCCTACGAGCAGTACTTC.

In this sample, this clonotype turned up a few times. The chain recombines TRBV12-3 or TRBV12-4 with TRBJ2-3; the D gene is possibly TRBD1 (5 bases). CDR3 length equals 16 residues. Trimming cost V 6 bases and J 6 bases, with 22 bases left between them. CDR3 sequence (DNA): TGTGCCAGCAGCACCCTAAAACCGACAGTTATGGATACGCAGTATTTT. Translation: CASSTLKPTVMDTQYF.

This chain joins TRBV9 and TRBJ2-6; 11 bases fit TRBD1. The CDR3 has 18 residues. CDR1 SGDLS and CDR2 YYNGEE come from the germline V gene. V lost 3 bases to trimming and J lost 4 bases; unmatched junction nucleotides: 9. The CDR3 bases are TGTGCCAGCAGCGGGGGGACGGACAGGGGGCCCGGGGCCAACGTCCTGACTTTC. Translation: CASSGGTDRGPGANVLTF.

V and J are TRBV20-1 and TRBJ2-3; 15 bases map to TRBD2. The ends lost 3 bases at V and 1 base at J; junction bases unmatched: 8. The CDR3 contains 18 residues. In germline, CDR1 is DFQATT, CDR2 SNEGSKA (reference sequence). The CDR3 nucleotides are TGCAGTGCTAGTCTCCCGGGACTAGCGGGAGGTCGCACAGATACGCAGTATTTT. Its protein product is CSASLPGLAGGRTDTQYF.

J is TRBJ1-3 and V is TRBV19; D gene uncertain. This CDR3 has 13 amino acids. Trimming shortened V by 8 bases and J by 4 bases, and 12 bases separated the two germline ends. Germline CDR1 and CDR2: LNHDA and SQIVND (reference sequence). CDR3 sequence: CASQPGGGNTIYF. The CDR3 DNA is TGTGCCAGTCAACCGGGAGGGGGAAACACCATATATTTT.

The chain links TRBV5-1 to TRBJ2-1; 7 bases are shared with TRBD2. The germline V gene has CDR1 SGHRS and CDR2 YFSETQ. This CDR3 has 15 amino acids. Losses at the gene ends were 6 bases for V and 0 bases for J; bases not matched to a gene: 6. CDR3 sequence (DNA): TGCGCCAGCACCCCGGGGGGTATCTCCTACAATGAGCAGTTCTTC. Translation: CASTPGGISYNEQFF.

This rearrangement joins TRBV12-3 or TRBV12-4 to TRBJ2-7; D not resolved. The V and J ends lost 5 bases and 6 bases respectively, with 14 bases between them. This CDR3 spans 13 amino acids. In nucleotides, the CDR3 is TGTGCCAGCAGTCGGGCCTTGGGGATCGAGCAGTACTTC. Its protein is CASSRALGIEQYF.

This chain uses TRBV5-5 with TRBJ2-4; the D gene is possibly TRBD1 (6 bases). This CDR3 comprises 16 residues. CDR1 SGHKS and CDR2 YYEKEE come from the germline V gene (reference sequence). Trimming pared 5 bases from V and 3 bases from J, leaving 18 bases between. This CDR3 is CASSFTGARGKNIQYF. CDR3 nucleotide sequence: TGTGCCAGCAGTTTCACTGGAGCCAGGGGCAAAAACATTCAGTACTTC.